What follows are 18 T cell receptor beta chains derived from one specimen sequenced in a study of cytomegalovirus exposure and HLA in healthy donors. The table came from immunoSEQ multiplex PCR; TCRdb's copy has only in-frame clones and leaves some out. This sample has tens of thousands of clones, with 90% to 95% found just once. Sequencing used PBMCs. These receptors were obtained from a young man in good health and CMV-seropositive.

This clone was found once. The chain combines TRBV4-1 with TRBJ2-1, with 8 bases that match TRBD2. J lost 0 bases, V lost 0 bases, and 4 bases had no gene match. Germline CDR1 reads MGHRA; CDR2 reads YSYEKL. The CDR3 contains 17 residues. CDR3 in amino acids: CASSQEAAGGSYNEQFF. The CDR3 nucleotides are TGCGCCAGCAGCCAAGAAGCCGCGGGGGGCTCCTACAATGAGCAGTTCTTC.

On this clone itself: Other DNA sequences from this sample encode an identical CDR3 as well. The V and J genes are TRBV6-5 and TRBJ2-7, with 8 positions matching TRBD1. Trimming removed 6 bases from V and 2 bases from J; junction bases left unmatched: 3. Germline V gives CDR1 MNHEY, CDR2 SVGAGI. CDR3 length: 13 amino acids. The CDR3, as DNA: TGTGCCAGCAGCGACAGGGGCCCCTACGAGCAGTACTTC. Amino acid sequence: CASSDRGPYEQYF.

The chain joins TRBV11-3 to TRBJ1-2; D is perhaps TRBD1 (6 bases). Per the germline V gene, CDR1 is SGHNT and CDR2 is YENEEA. The ends were cut back, 4 bases at V and 8 bases at J, with 17 bases in the middle. The CDR3 is made up of 14 amino acids. The CDR3 loop reads CASSSWGGARGYTF. CDR3 sequence (DNA): TGTGCCAGCAGCTCCTGGGGGGGCGCTCGGGGCTACACCTTC.

J is TRBJ2-2 and V is TRBV7-3; 9 nucleotides agree with TRBD2. The CDR3 is 16 amino acids. Germline V gene sequence: CDR1 SGHTA, CDR2 FQGTGA. The V and J ends lost 3 bases and 4 bases, in that order; junction bases with no gene match: 6. Written as DNA, the CDR3 is TGTGCCAGCAGCTTCGGTAGCGGGAGAGGCACCGGGGAGCTGTTTTTT. This gives the protein CASSFGSGRGTGELFF. The entire variable domain, with the rest obtained from reference TRBV7-3 and TRBJ2-2, is as follows: GAGVSQTPSNKVTEKGKYVELRCDPISGHTALYWYRQSLGQGPEFLIYFQGTGAADDSGLPNDRFFAVRPEGSVSTLKIQRTERGDSAVYLCASSFGSGRGTGELFFGEGSRLTVL.

The CDR3 spells CASSSTTGAGEQYF. The CDR3 DNA reads TGCGCCAGCAGCTCGACGACAGGGGCGGGGGAGCAGTACTTC. This chain connects TRBV5-1 to TRBJ2-7; 8 bases fit TRBD1. J lost 7 bases, V lost 3 bases, and 9 bases had no gene match. This CDR3 has 14 residues. CDR1 is SGHRS, CDR2 YFSETQ, per germline.

CDR3 loop: CASSIGATGWGEAFF. The CDR3 DNA reads TGCGCCAGCAGCATAGGGGCGACAGGGTGGGGTGAAGCTTTCTTT. The gene calls are TRBV4-1 and TRBJ1-1; 7 bases agree with TRBD1. The germline V gene encodes CDR1 MGHRA and CDR2 YSYEKL. CDR3 length: 15 amino acids. Losses at the gene ends were 5 bases for V and 7 bases for J; bases not matched to a gene: 13.

This sequence joins TRBV28 and TRBJ2-7; no clear D gene. V lost 4 bases and J 4 bases, leaving 8 bases between the germline ends. The CDR3 totals 12 residues. Germline assignment: CDR1 MDHEN and CDR2 SYDVKM. The CDR3 DNA follows: TGTGCCAGCAGTTCTATTCAATACGAGCAGTACTTC. The encoded protein is CASSSIQYEQYF.

The gene calls are TRBV28 and TRBJ2-4; weak D call: TRBD1 (6 bases). V lost 5 bases, J lost 4 bases, and 9 bases lay in between. The CDR3 has 13 amino acids. Germline CDR1 MDHEN, CDR2 SYDVKM. The CDR3 sequence is CASSRTVKNIQYF. The DNA for the CDR3 is TGTGCCAGCAGTCGGACAGTAAAAAACATTCAGTACTTC.

V is TRBV10-3 and J is TRBJ2-5; 8 nucleotides align to TRBD2. There are 15 residues in the CDR3. Germline CDR1 is ENHRY and CDR2 is SYGVKD. V dropped 0 bases and J dropped 7; count of bases not matched to a gene: 7. CDR3 region: CAISESRAGGATQYF. For the CDR3, the DNA is TGTGCCATCAGTGAGTCTCGCGCGGGAGGCGCGACCCAGTACTTC.

The chain has TRBV19 and TRBJ1-2, with 8 positions matching TRBD1. Germline CDR1 is LNHDA and CDR2 is SQIVND (reference sequence). J lost 6 bases, V lost 6 bases, and 6 bases had no gene match. This CDR3 contains 13 residues. The CDR3 region has the DNA TGTGCCAGTAGCCTTACAGGGGGTAATGGCTACACCTTC. Translating gives CASSLTGGNGYTF.

The CDR3 protein is CSVGTEGTGELFF. CDR3 bases: TGCAGCGTTGGGACAGAGGGGACCGGGGAGCTGTTTTTT. The chain uses TRBV29-1 and TRBJ2-2, with D perhaps matching TRBD1 (6 bases). V lost 4 bases, J lost 5 bases, and 11 bases lay in between. The CDR3 has 13 amino acids. Germline V CDR1 and CDR2: SQVTM, ANQGSEA.

This clone showed up just once. V is TRBV27 and J is TRBJ2-2, with D perhaps TRBD2 (5 bases). This CDR3 is built from 14 residues. Germline CDR1 is MNHEY and CDR2 is SMNVEV (reference sequence). Trimming pared 3 bases from V and 6 bases from J, leaving 11 bases between. The CDR3 DNA is TGTGCCAGCAGTTTTTGGACTCGGTCCGGGGAGCTGTTTTTT. Translation gives CASSFWTRSGELFF.

CDR3 sequence: CASTQGAGQPQHF. CDR3 bases: TGCGCCAGCACCCAGGGGGCTGGTCAGCCCCAGCATTTT. The gene calls are TRBV4-1 and TRBJ1-5; 8 bases map to TRBD1. Germline CDR1 MGHRA, CDR2 YSYEKL. Germline trimming cut 7 bases from V and 6 bases from J; bases unmatched to any gene: 5. CDR3 length: 13 residues.

The chain has TRBV28 and TRBJ1-2; D is ambiguous. Trimming left V 6 bases short and J 4 bases short, with 15 bases between. Germline assignment: CDR1 MDHEN and CDR2 SYDVKM. This CDR3 comprises 14 residues. The CDR3 here is CASRDQRGGYGYTF. The CDR3 coding sequence is TGTGCCAGCAGGGACCAACGGGGTGGCTATGGCTACACCTTC.

The chain is built from TRBV7-9 and TRBJ2-3; D perhaps matches TRBD1 (5 bases). The CDR3 is 16 residues long. Germline loops: CDR1 SEHNR, CDR2 FQNEAQ (reference sequence). V gave up 1 base and J gave up 4 bases, with 15 bases separating them. The CDR3 coding sequence is TGTGCCAGCAGCTTAGAACGTGCGAGCAGGGCAGATACGCAGTATTTT. Translation gives CASSLERASRADTQYF.

The J gene is TRBJ2-1, the V gene TRBV4-1; TRBD2 matches 11 bases. Germline loops: CDR1 MGHRA, CDR2 YSYEKL. The CDR3 loop spans 15 amino acids. Trimming took 6 bases from V and 8 from J; bases not matched to a gene: 9. The CDR3 DNA sequence: TGCGCCAGCAGAGTAGCGGGAGGGCGCCCCCATGAGCAGTTCTTC. Its translation is CASRVAGGRPHEQFF.

The rearrangement joins TRBV28 to TRBJ2-1, with 13 bases that match TRBD2. With V trimmed by 8 bases and J by 8 bases, 6 bases remained unmatched. The CDR3 consists of 14 residues. Germline CDR1 is MDHEN and CDR2 is SYDVKM. Written as DNA, the CDR3 is TGTGCCAGCGGGACTAGCGGGACGGTAGATGAGCAGTTCTTC. It encodes CASGTSGTVDEQFF.

The genes are TRBV5-5 and TRBJ1-2; D uncertain. From germline, CDR1 is SGHKS and CDR2 YYEKEE (reference sequence). Trimming took 1 base from V and 8 from J, leaving 9 bases between them. The CDR3 totals 12 residues. The DNA for the CDR3 is TGTGCCAGCAGCTTGACCGCGAGAGGCTACACCTTC. Protein product: CASSLTARGYTF.